This T cell receptor beta chain was documented in a study of blood T cells in healthy people across ages (dated by TCRdb to between 2014 and 2017). Study-wide context: Template switching captured roughly one uniquely barcoded TCR beta cDNA molecule per two T cells in model experiments. Using the same blood draw, the study looked at two additional independent replicas of 1 million unique cDNA reads for two donors, one aged 18 to 30 and the other aged 80 or older. The study measured age-related changes in TCR beta repertoire diversity using deep sequencing normalized with unique cDNA molecular identifiers. To avoid experimental bias, donors of different ages were spread randomly across the sequencing lanes. The donors were split into four age groups: young (average about 16 years), middle-aged (roughly 39), aged (more than 55) and long-lived (over 80). Study-wide findings and limitations: Estimates of total diversity based on one million sequenced T cells were considered lower bounds and underestimates. Bulk unsorted PBMC profiling prevented conclusive comparison of naive and antigen-experienced compartments. A strong correlation was found between observed TCR beta diversity and the percentage of naive T cells measured by flow cytometry. As age increased, observed TCR beta diversity per million T cells dropped in a roughly linear way, and a significant reduction was already evident by age roughly 36. Compared with the aged group, more naive CD4+ T cells, fewer expanded clones and increased TCR diversity were shown by the long-lived group, suggesting age selection. The CMV infection status of donors was not known, potentially confounding age-related changes in expanded clonotypes.

This clonotype was picked up a small number of times. Its recognized antigen is unknown. The sample holds no much larger clone one base away, and base qualities are not on file. The method was 5' RACE. The run used an Illumina HiSeq 2500. The second PCR ran for about 6 to 11 cycles and used a J-beta primer mix along with a sample-barcoded 5' primer. A template-switch 5' adaptor carrying 12 random nucleotides introduced a unique molecular identifier onto each TCR beta cDNA molecule. Each sample yielded at least 3 million CDR3-containing paired-end reads. All of the RNA was converted into first-strand cDNA using the Mint cDNA synthesis kit, with a TRBC-specific oligonucleotide serving as the primer. After uracil-DNA glycosylase treatment, a first 18-cycle PCR used universal primers M1SS and BC2_uni_R on all cDNA. The original pipeline was this. For normalization, 1 million high-quality reads were randomly selected from each sample, with every read carrying a distinct molecular identifier. Reads with shared molecular identifiers were discarded instead of being binned into consensus sequences. MiTCR, with a Q25 quality threshold and the strictest error-elimination algorithm, was used for CDR3 identification, clonotype clustering and error correction. A nonparametric unseen species model with Euler transformation was used to estimate a lower bound on total TCR beta diversity. TCRdb passed the public sequencing reads through fastp at Q25 and MiXCR, retaining productive beta sequences. A single entry per CDR3 protein holds the most common genes and DNA from its merged rows. These V and J calls are TCRdb output, not the study's own analysis. Counted in this sample were fewer than 700,000 distinct CDR3 sequences; about 45% of them appeared once. The ten most abundant clones make up 20% to 25% of the sample.

The donors were some 39 Caucasian individuals from Russia, aged 6 to 90 years, who were systemically healthy. Each donor gave approximately 9.3 milliliters of peripheral blood, collected into EDTA-treated Vacutainer tubes. Ficoll-Paque density-gradient centrifugation was used to isolate PBMCs, with at least 6.5 million obtained per sample. Trizol reagent was used to extract total RNA from PBMCs, with at least 5 micrograms per sample. Naive CD45RAhigh/CD27high T cell percentages were measured by flow cytometry on a PBMC aliquot from every donor. The TCR sequence derives from an older man in good health. Specimen: blood.

The CDR3 protein is CSVEELRGAPYNEQFF. At the DNA level, the sequence is TGCAGCGTTGAAGAGTTGCGGGGGGCCCCCTACAATGAGCAGTTCTTC. The chain employs TRBV29-1 and TRBJ2-1; 8 bases in between match TRBD2. The CDR3 starts with the cysteine, ends with the phenylalanine, and has 16 residues. The retained sequence is limited to the CDR3, 48 bases, with the frame set at the first base. Relative to germline, V is missing 0 bases and J is missing 2 bases, with 6 bases of the junction outside any gene match. CDR1 SQVTM and CDR2 ANQGSEA were looked up in the germline V gene.